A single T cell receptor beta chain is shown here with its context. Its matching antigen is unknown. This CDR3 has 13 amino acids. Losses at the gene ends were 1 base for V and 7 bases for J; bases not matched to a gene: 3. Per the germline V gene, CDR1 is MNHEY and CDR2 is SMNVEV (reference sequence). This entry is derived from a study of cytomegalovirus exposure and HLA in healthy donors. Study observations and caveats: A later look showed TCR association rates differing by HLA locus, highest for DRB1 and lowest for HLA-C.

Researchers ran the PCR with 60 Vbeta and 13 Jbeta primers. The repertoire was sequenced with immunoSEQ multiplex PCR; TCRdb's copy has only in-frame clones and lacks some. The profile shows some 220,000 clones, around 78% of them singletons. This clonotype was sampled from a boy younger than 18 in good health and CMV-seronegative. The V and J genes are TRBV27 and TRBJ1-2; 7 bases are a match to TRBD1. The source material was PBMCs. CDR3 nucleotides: TGTGCCAGCAGTTTATACAGGGGCGTTGGCTACACCTTC. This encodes CASSLYRGVGYTF.